The next 10 T cell receptor beta chains were all read from a single sample in a study of T cell changes during pregnancy in multiple sclerosis. Only in-frame clones appear in the TCRdb table, and some are missing; sequencing was by immunoSEQ multiplex PCR. Of about 8,000 clones listed, about nine tenths are singletons. Material: CD8+ T cells from peripheral blood mononuclear cells, obtained in the first trimester of pregnancy. These receptors all stem from a female donor in good health, enrolled as a control in a pregnancy study.

By share, this clone counts as medium-sized. The chain employs TRBV6-1 and TRBJ2-3; TRBD2 aligns across 14 bases. The germline V gene has CDR1 MNHNS and CDR2 SASEGT. The V and J ends lost 4 bases and 4 bases, in that order; junction bases with no gene match: 1. The CDR3 has 15 residues. The CDR3 is CASSGLAGGPDTQYF. The CDR3, as DNA: TGTGCCAGCAGTGGACTAGCGGGGGGGCCAGATACGCAGTATTTT.

This rearrangement joins TRBV6-1 to TRBJ2-3; D ambiguous. This CDR3 has 15 residues. Germline loops: CDR1 MNHNS, CDR2 SASEGT. Trimming removed 4 bases from V and 2 bases from J, with 13 bases in between. The CDR3 coding sequence is TGTGCCAGCAGTGTCCGGATCAGGCTCACAGATACGCAGTATTTT. The encoded protein is CASSVRIRLTDTQYF.

The V and J genes are TRBV4-1 and TRBJ2-3, with 8 bases lining up with TRBD2. CDR1 MGHRA and CDR2 YSYEKL come from the germline V gene. The CDR3 sequence is 20 residues long. Losses at the gene ends were 0 bases for V and 0 bases for J; bases not matched to a gene: 14. The CDR3 loop reads CASSQDLEERGSSSTDTQYF. Here the CDR3 DNA reads TGCGCCAGCAGCCAAGATCTGGAGGAGCGGGGGAGCTCTAGCACAGATACGCAGTATTTT.

V is TRBV9 and J is TRBJ1-5, with TRBD1 matching 8 bases. Unmatched junction bases numbered 5, after V lost 2 bases and J lost 4 bases. This CDR3 has 15 residues. CDR1 is SGDLS, CDR2 YYNGEE, per germline. This CDR3 reads CASSVTGAKNQPQHF. The CDR3 bases are TGTGCCAGCAGCGTGACAGGGGCCAAAAATCAGCCCCAGCATTTT.

Within the sample, this clone is medium-sized. V is TRBV7-6 and J is TRBJ2-6, with 7 positions matching TRBD2. The germline gives CDR1 SGHVS, CDR2 FNYEAQ. CDR3 length: 18 amino acids. The V segment lost 2 bases and the J segment 0 bases; nucleotides outside the gene matches: 7. This CDR3 reads CASSLLPRGISGANVLTF. The CDR3, as DNA: TGTGCCAGCAGCTTACTCCCGCGGGGGATCTCTGGGGCCAACGTCCTGACTTTC.

The chain joins TRBV27 to TRBJ2-7; 7 bases are shared with TRBD2. The CDR3 is 14 amino acids. Germline loops: CDR1 MNHEY, CDR2 SMNVEV (reference sequence). The trim removed 2 bases at V and 7 bases at J, leaving 8 bases unmatched. CDR3 DNA sequence: TGTGCCAGCAGTTTAGGCCTAGCGGTGAGGGAGCAGTACTTC. This gives the protein CASSLGLAVREQYF.

The V gene is TRBV27, the J gene TRBJ2-3, with 9 bases lining up with TRBD2. Germline V gene sequence: CDR1 MNHEY, CDR2 SMNVEV (reference sequence). V trimming: 5 bases; J trimming: 2 bases; junction bases outside the gene matches: 5. This CDR3 contains 15 residues. The CDR3 protein is CASSPGTSHTDTQYF. DNA of the CDR3: TGTGCCAGCAGTCCCGGGACTAGCCACACAGATACGCAGTATTTT.

The V and J genes are TRBV4-3 and TRBJ2-3; 15 bases match TRBD2. CDR1 and CDR2 from the germline V gene are LGHNA and YSLEER. Trimming at V came to 0 bases and at J to 2 bases, leaving 9 bases not matched to a gene. The CDR3 contains 20 residues. The CDR3 DNA sequence: TGCGCCAGCAGCCAAGACATTCCGAGGACTAGCGGGAGGGTCACAGATACGCAGTATTTT. Translation: CASSQDIPRTSGRVTDTQYF.

This clone was seen a few times. The gene calls are TRBV6-4 and TRBJ2-3, with D possibly being TRBD2 (7 bases). Germline CDR1 reads MRHNA; CDR2 reads SNTAGT. The CDR3 runs 16 residues. V was trimmed by 0 bases and J by 6 bases, leaving 16 bases between them. CDR3 amino acids: CASSDSMGGGADTQYF. The DNA for the CDR3 is TGTGCCAGCAGTGACTCGATGGGCGGGGGCGCGGATACGCAGTATTTT.

The CDR3 loop is CASSFGGGGGYTF. The CDR3 region has the DNA TGTGCCAGCAGTTTTGGGGGAGGAGGAGGCTACACCTTC. The chain employs TRBV28 and TRBJ1-2; weak D call: TRBD1 (5 bases). V lost 3 bases and J lost 8, with 13 bases in between. The germline V gene has CDR1 MDHEN and CDR2 SYDVKM. This CDR3 spans 13 amino acids.